The 19 T cell receptor beta chains in this list originate from one sample, sequenced in a study of early T cells in non-severe SARS-CoV-2 infection. TCRdb re-called the 5' RACE reads with MiXCR, one entry per CDR3 protein. Of approximately 74,000 distinct CDR3 sequences listed, about 14% were seen once; the top ten hold approximately 11%. The sample consisted of whole blood. These receptors were obtained from an adult who was a healthcare worker with PCR-confirmed SARS-CoV-2 infection or an uninfected control (not recorded which).

This clonotype turned up a few times. This sequence joins TRBV3-1 and TRBJ2-1; perhaps D is TRBD1 or TRBD2 (5 bases each). The CDR3 length is 14 residues. Trimming removed 0 bases at V and 9 bases at J, with 12 bases between. Germline loops: CDR1 LGHDT, CDR2 YNNKEL (reference sequence). CDR3 region: CASSQEGTHSEQFF. The CDR3 region has the DNA TGTGCCAGCAGCCAAGAAGGGACCCACAGTGAGCAGTTCTTC.

J is TRBJ2-3 and V is TRBV12-3 or TRBV12-4; D gene ambiguous. Deletions cut 6 bases from V and 7 bases from J, with 5 bases between. The CDR3 has 10 amino acids. The CDR3 DNA reads as TGTGCCAGCAGCGGGTATACGCAGTATTTT. It yields the protein CASSGYTQYF.

This clonotype was seen a handful of times. The chain employs TRBV19 and TRBJ2-1; 9 nucleotides align to TRBD1. CDR3 length equals 15 residues. Germline V CDR1 and CDR2: LNHDA, SQIVND (reference sequence). V lost 6 bases to trimming and J lost 5 bases; unmatched junction nucleotides: 8. The CDR3 reads CASSSGTGRDNEQFF. The CDR3 DNA follows: TGTGCCAGTAGCTCCGGGACAGGGAGGGACAATGAGCAGTTCTTC.

The rearrangement joins TRBV5-4 to TRBJ2-7; D is possibly TRBD1 (6 bases). Trimming cost V 4 bases and J 3 bases, with 14 bases left between them. This CDR3 has 14 amino acids. In germline, CDR1 is SGHNT, CDR2 YYREEE (reference sequence). The CDR3 sequence is CASSLRTANYEQYF. CDR3 in DNA: TGTGCCAGCAGCCTCCGGACAGCAAACTACGAGCAGTACTTC.

This clonotype occurred a few times. The J gene is TRBJ1-2, the V gene TRBV2, with D perhaps matching TRBD1 (5 bases). Deletions cut 2 bases from V and 6 bases from J, with 13 bases between. The germline CDR1 and CDR2 sequences are SNHLY and FYNNEI. The CDR3 has 14 amino acids. CDR3 sequence reads: CASSEIRGDDGYTF. The CDR3 DNA reads as TGTGCCAGCAGTGAAATCCGGGGGGATGATGGCTACACCTTC. Looking up the rest from reference TRBV2 and TRBJ1-2 gives the full variable domain: EPEVTQTPSHQVTQMGQEVILRCVPISNHLYFYWYRQILGQKVEFLVSFYNNEISEKSEIFDDQFSVERPDGSNFTLKIRSTKLEDSAMYFCASSEIRGDDGYTFGSGTRLTVV.

This chain joins TRBV29-1 and TRBJ2-7; D is uncertain. Per germline, CDR1 SQVTM and CDR2 ANQGSEA. Trimming pared 4 bases from V and 4 bases from J, leaving 11 bases between. This CDR3 contains 12 residues. CDR3 DNA: TGCAGCGTTGTAGGGCAGTTTTACGAGCAGTACTTC. The encoded protein is CSVVGQFYEQYF.

V gene TRBV29-1 combines with J gene TRBJ2-5; D gene uncertain. From germline, CDR1 is SQVTM and CDR2 ANQGSEA. Trimming took 3 bases from V and 1 from J, leaving 12 bases between them. The CDR3 sequence is 14 residues long. CDR3 sequence: CSVEPTGLQETQYF. In nucleotides, the CDR3 is TGCAGCGTTGAGCCCACCGGGCTCCAAGAGACCCAGTACTTC.

J is TRBJ1-1 and V is TRBV5-4; 8 bases align to TRBD1. Germline V gene data show CDR1 as SGHNT and CDR2 as YYREEE (reference sequence). The CDR3 extends over 14 amino acids. V trimming: 0 bases; J trimming: 7 bases; junction bases outside the gene matches: 5. The CDR3 protein is CASSLDQGAGEAFF. The DNA of the CDR3 is TGTGCCAGCAGCTTGGATCAGGGGGCGGGTGAAGCTTTCTTT.

The J gene is TRBJ1-1, the V gene TRBV29-1; D is unresolved. CDR1 is SQVTM and CDR2 is ANQGSEA in the germline V gene. CDR3 length equals 14 residues. Between the trimmed V and J ends, which lost 7 bases and 3 bases, there was a span of 18 bases. CDR3 amino acids: CSGSFVGGDTEAFF. In DNA, the CDR3 is TGCAGCGGGTCTTTCGTAGGTGGGGACACTGAAGCTTTCTTT.

This clonotype was counted a few times. The chain carries TRBV7-9 and TRBJ2-3; 8 bases match TRBD1. The CDR3 extends over 16 amino acids. Germline loops: CDR1 SEHNR, CDR2 FQNEAQ (reference sequence). The V segment lost 5 bases and the J segment 4 bases; nucleotides outside the gene matches: 11. The CDR3 DNA sequence: TGTGCCAGCAGCCTAGATCCGGACAGGGTGTCAGATACGCAGTATTTT. Amino acids: CASSLDPDRVSDTQYF. Drawing the rest from reference TRBV7-9 and TRBJ2-3, the complete variable domain is DTGVSQNPRHKITKRGQNVTFRCDPISEHNRLYWYRQTLGQGPEFLTYFQNEAQLEKSRLLSDRFSAERPKGSFSTLEIQRTEQGDSAMYLCASSLDPDRVSDTQYFGPGTRLTVL.

This clonotype was counted ten times or more. The V call is TRBV18, the J call TRBJ2-7; D not resolved. The germline V gene encodes CDR1 KGHSH and CDR2 LQKENI. Trimming pared 4 bases from V and 7 bases from J, leaving 20 bases between. The CDR3 covers 15 residues. CDR3 in DNA: TGTGCCAGCTCACAAGCCGCAGACGGATCTGGGGAGCAGTACTTC. It translates to CASSQAADGSGEQYF.

This clonotype came up a few times. J is TRBJ2-1 and V is TRBV7-2; a possible D gene is TRBD1 (5 bases). V shed 5 bases and J shed 7 bases, with 18 bases lying between them. Germline-derived CDR1 and CDR2 are SGHTA and FQGNSA. This CDR3 is 15 amino acids long. The DNA of the CDR3 is TGTGCCAGCAGCCGACAGAATAGTTTAGGAAATGAGCAGTTCTTC. Its translation: CASSRQNSLGNEQFF.

This clonotype showed up just a few times. This chain connects TRBV29-1 to TRBJ2-1; perhaps TRBD1 as D (5 bases). Between the trimmed V and J ends, which lost 7 bases and 8 bases, there was a span of 9 bases. The CDR3 sequence is 10 residues long. Looked up from germline, CDR1 is SQVTM and CDR2 is ANQGSEA. The CDR3 coding sequence is TGCAGCGGGGGCGAGGATGAGCAGTTCTTC. Amino acids: CSGGEDEQFF.

This clonotype was seen more than once but under ten times. The rearrangement links TRBV9 to TRBJ1-2, with a possible D match to TRBD1 (6 bases). CDR1 is SGDLS and CDR2 is YYNGEE in the germline V gene. Trimming removed 0 bases from V and 4 bases from J, with 10 bases in between. This CDR3 comprises 14 residues. In DNA, the CDR3 is TGTGCCAGCAGCGTAGGAGGACAGCTCTATGGCTACACCTTC. Translating gives CASSVGGQLYGYTF.

The chain has TRBV7-7 and TRBJ2-5; 9 bases align to TRBD1. With V trimmed by 5 bases and J by 9 bases, 10 bases remained unmatched. This CDR3 is built from 14 residues. In germline, CDR1 is SSHAT, CDR2 FNYEAQ (reference sequence). This CDR3 is CASSEDRGKKAQYF. The CDR3 DNA reads TGTGCCAGCAGCGAGGACAGGGGCAAGAAGGCCCAGTACTTC.

The chain combines TRBV11-3 with TRBJ2-2; no reliable D call. V was shortened by 7 bases and J by 4 bases, with 10 bases between the two germline ends. The CDR3 sequence is 13 residues long. Germline V gives CDR1 SGHNT, CDR2 YENEEA. The CDR3 DNA reads as TGTGCCAGCACCCGACCCGGCACCGGGGAGCTGTTTTTT. As protein: CASTRPGTGELFF.

The chain joins TRBV29-1 to TRBJ2-7; 7 nucleotides line up with TRBD2. The V gene end was trimmed by 7 bases and the J gene end by 3 bases; junction bases not matched to a gene: 9. CDR3 length: 13 amino acids. Germline CDR1 and CDR2: SQVTM and ANQGSEA. The CDR3 loop reads CSARGDRHYEQYF. The CDR3 nucleotides are TGCAGCGCCCGGGGGGACCGCCACTACGAGCAGTACTTC.

The chain couples TRBV18 to TRBJ2-7; D may be TRBD1 (5 bases). The V gene lost 1 base and the J gene lost 1 base, with 8 bases spanning the gap. This CDR3 contains 14 residues. The germline CDR1 and CDR2 sequences are KGHSH and LQKENI. This CDR3 reads CASSPQGWSYEQYF. The CDR3 DNA reads as TGTGCCAGCTCACCACAGGGGTGGTCCTACGAGCAGTACTTC.

This clonotype showed up many times. The chain combines TRBV25-1 with TRBJ1-2; a possible D gene is TRBD1 (6 bases). This CDR3 has 15 residues. V lost 0 bases, J lost 7 bases, and 15 bases lay in between. CDR1 and CDR2 from the germline V gene are MGHDK and SYGVNS. Written as DNA, the CDR3 is TGTGCCAGCAGTGAATATTTACAGGGTGGTGTTGGCTACACCTTC. Residues: CASSEYLQGGVGYTF.